Shown below are 9 T cell receptor beta chains from a single sample sequenced in a study of T cell repertoires in cytomegalovirus infection. TCRdb re-called the reads with MiXCR, one entry per CDR3 protein. The sample records 130,000 or so distinct CDR3 sequences, 6.5% being singletons. The specimen sequenced was PBMCs. The receptors come from a human donor in good health (CMV status not recorded). Some clones in this sample may be carry-over from other donors' samples.

This clonotype was observed at least ten times. J is TRBJ1-1 and V is TRBV7-2; no definite D call. The CDR3 covers 14 residues. From germline, CDR1 is SGHTA and CDR2 FQGNSA. Between the trimmed V and J ends, which lost 2 bases and 0 bases, there was a span of 7 bases. The CDR3, as DNA: TGTGCCAGCAGCTTATTAACCGTGAACACTGAAGCTTTCTTT. Protein sequence: CASSLLTVNTEAFF. Full variable domain (outside the CDR3, taken from reference TRBV7-2 and TRBJ1-1): GAGVSQSPSNKVTEKGKDVELRCDPISGHTALYWYRQSLGQGLEFLIYFQGNSAPDKSGLPSDRFSAERTGGSVSTLTIQRTQQEDSAVYLCASSLLTVNTEAFFGQGTRLTVV.

The V gene is TRBV2, the J gene TRBJ1-1; no reliable D call. The CDR3 extends over 16 amino acids. Germline V gene data show CDR1 as SNHLY and CDR2 as FYNNEI. V was shortened by 0 bases and J by 1 base, with 12 bases between the two germline ends. This CDR3 reads CASSEAEDYGNTEAFF. CDR3 nucleotides: TGTGCCAGCAGTGAAGCTGAGGACTATGGGAACACTGAAGCTTTCTTT.

This clonotype was counted a few times. V is TRBV2 and J is TRBJ2-3; 8 nucleotides match TRBD2. V was clipped by 1 base and J by 0 bases; unmatched bases: 6. Per the germline V gene, CDR1 is SNHLY and CDR2 is FYNNEI. The CDR3 is 17 amino acids. CDR3 sequence reads: CASSEERLALSTDTQYF. In DNA, the CDR3 is TGTGCCAGCAGTGAAGAACGACTAGCGCTGAGCACAGATACGCAGTATTTT.

This chain connects TRBV7-9 to TRBJ2-5; TRBD1 agrees at 8 bases. The CDR3 contains 15 residues. Germline V gene data show CDR1 as SEHNR and CDR2 as FQNEAQ (reference sequence). J was trimmed by 3 bases and V by 3 bases; bases with no gene match: 6. The CDR3 coding sequence is TGTGCCAGCAGCTTGAGGGACAGGAAGAAAGAGACCCAGTACTTC. Translated: CASSLRDRKKETQYF.

This sequence joins TRBV28 and TRBJ1-1, with 8 bases aligning to TRBD1. Germline V lookup: CDR1 MDHEN, CDR2 SYDVKM. Trimming at V came to 6 bases and at J to 5 bases, leaving 2 bases not matched to a gene. The CDR3 contains 12 residues. The CDR3 reads CASRQGGTEAFF. The CDR3 nucleotides are TGTGCCAGCAGACAGGGGGGGACTGAAGCTTTCTTT. The full variable domain, rest sourced from reference TRBV28 and TRBJ1-1, is DVKVTQSSRYLVKRTGEKVFLECVQDMDHENMFWYRQDPGLGLRLIYFSYDVKMKEKGDIPEGYSVSREKKERFSLILESASTNQTSMYLCASRQGGTEAFFGQGTRLTVV.

This clonotype was recorded many times. As DNA, the CDR3 is TGTGCCAGCAGCTATACAGTTTCTAATTCACCCCTCCACTTT. As protein: CASSYTVSNSPLHF. The V gene is TRBV7-2, the J gene TRBJ1-6; no definite D call. This CDR3 contains 14 residues. V shed 4 bases and J shed 6 bases, with 10 bases lying between them. The germline CDR1 and CDR2 sequences are SGHTA and FQGNSA.

This clonotype was seen ten or more times. The chain is built from TRBV11-2 and TRBJ2-5, with 13 bases that match TRBD2. Germline CDR1 and CDR2: SGHAT and FQNNGV. With 6 bases clipped from V and 0 bases from J, the junction kept 7 bases outside the gene matches. The length of the CDR3 is 17 residues. The CDR3 DNA sequence: TGTGCCAGCAGGCGGACTAGCGGGGGCCTGTACCAAGAGACCCAGTACTTC. This codes for CASRRTSGGLYQETQYF.

The chain joins TRBV6-1 to TRBJ2-1; TRBD1 matches 9 bases. The CDR3 runs to 15 residues. Losses at the gene ends were 9 bases for V and 3 bases for J; bases not matched to a gene: 9. CDR1 is MNHNS, CDR2 SASEGT, per germline. The CDR3 region has the DNA TGTGCCAGTAGGGGACAGGGCATCCTCTACAATGAGCAGTTCTTC. This translates into CASRGQGILYNEQFF.

The chain links TRBV4-3 to TRBJ2-2, with a possible D match to TRBD1 (6 bases). CDR1 and CDR2 (germline): LGHNA, YSLEER. V lost 3 bases and J 5 bases, leaving 19 bases between the germline ends. CDR3 length equals 17 residues. The CDR3 DNA follows: TGCGCCAGCAGCCAGTCACCCAAAGGACAGTCGACCGGGGAGCTGTTTTTT. The encoded protein is CASSQSPKGQSTGELFF.